What follows are 24 T cell receptor beta chains derived from one specimen sequenced in a study of cytomegalovirus exposure and HLA in healthy donors. The PCR contained 60 Vbeta and 13 Jbeta primers. The protocol was immunoSEQ multiplex PCR, while the TCRdb copy is restricted to in-frame clones and leaves out a portion. The sample has about 200,000 clones, and its top ten clones hold about 1%. The sequencing sample was made of PBMCs. Receptors originate from a girl aged 2-10 years in good health and CMV-seropositive.

In DNA, the CDR3 is TGTGCCAGCAGTTTACCTAGCGGTGACGGGGAGCTGTTTTTT. Translating gives CASSLPSGDGELFF. The chain recombines TRBV27 with TRBJ2-2; 7 bases line up with TRBD2. This CDR3 is 14 amino acids long. Germline V CDR1 and CDR2: MNHEY, SMNVEV (reference sequence). V shed 2 bases, J shed 7 bases, and the junction held 4 bases outside the gene matches.

This chain joins TRBV19 and TRBJ1-4; 7 nucleotides match TRBD1. The trim removed 6 bases at V and 7 bases at J, leaving 11 bases unmatched. This CDR3 has 15 amino acids. Germline V gives CDR1 LNHDA, CDR2 SQIVND (reference sequence). CDR3 sequence reads: CASRTNRGSSEKLFF. In DNA, the CDR3 is TGTGCCAGTAGGACAAACAGGGGATCGAGTGAAAAACTGTTTTTT. Based on the CDR3 plus reference TRBV19 and TRBJ1-4, the full variable domain is DGGITQSPKYLFRKEGQNVTLSCEQNLNHDAMYWYRQDPGQGLRLIYYSQIVNDFQKGDIAEGYSVSREKKESFPLTVTSAQKNPTAFYLCASRTNRGSSEKLFFGSGTQLSVL.

The genes are TRBV28 and TRBJ2-7, with a possible D match to TRBD1 (7 bases). Looked up from germline, CDR1 is MDHEN and CDR2 is SYDVKM. Trimming stripped 3 bases from V and 4 bases from J, with 19 bases between. This CDR3 contains 16 residues. The DNA of the CDR3 is TGTGCCAGCAGTTTGGGGACAAATCAGGGGGGATACGAGCAGTACTTC. It codes for CASSLGTNQGGYEQYF.

The rearrangement joins TRBV4-1 to TRBJ2-1, with D possibly matching TRBD1 (6 bases). Germline CDR1 is MGHRA and CDR2 is YSYEKL. This CDR3 has 15 amino acids. V was cut by 4 bases and J by 4 bases, with 14 bases left in between. In nucleotides, the CDR3 is TGCGCCAGCAGCCCTCTTGAGGGGGATTACAATGAGCAGTTCTTC. This gives the protein CASSPLEGDYNEQFF.

V and J are TRBV20-1 and TRBJ2-7; 7 nucleotides align to TRBD1. From germline, CDR1 is DFQATT and CDR2 SNEGSKA (reference sequence). J gave up 3 bases and V 6 bases, and 2 bases lay outside the gene matches. CDR3 length: 11 residues. The chain's CDR3 is CSAGDSYEQYF. DNA of the CDR3: TGCAGTGCGGGGGACAGCTACGAGCAGTACTTC.

V and J are TRBV27 and TRBJ1-3, with D possibly TRBD1 on 6 matching bases. The CDR3 consists of 14 residues. The germline V gene has CDR1 MNHEY and CDR2 SMNVEV (reference sequence). V lost 4 bases to trimming and J lost 1 base, with 8 bases between them. CDR3 protein: CASSSQGSGNTIYF. The CDR3, as DNA: TGTGCCAGCAGTTCACAGGGTTCTGGAAACACCATATATTTT.

This chain links TRBV2 with TRBJ2-7; D remains unclear. Trimming removed 5 bases at V and 0 bases at J, with 5 bases between. The CDR3 consists of 12 residues. CDR1 is SNHLY and CDR2 is FYNNEI in the germline V gene. CDR3 in DNA: TGTGCCAGCAGTACAGACTCCTACGAGCAGTACTTC. It is translated as CASSTDSYEQYF.

This chain uses TRBV10-3 with TRBJ2-5; 9 positions agree with TRBD2. CDR1 and CDR2 from the germline V gene are ENHRY and SYGVKD. The V and J ends lost 6 bases and 3 bases, in that order; junction bases with no gene match: 14. There are 17 residues in the CDR3. CDR3 coding DNA: TGTGCCATCAGCTTAGCGGGAGAGGAGCTTGAAAAAGAGACCCAGTACTTC. Residues: CAISLAGEELEKETQYF.

The chain carries TRBV9 and TRBJ2-1, with 10 bases lining up with TRBD2. Losses at the gene ends were 4 bases for V and 7 bases for J; bases not matched to a gene: 8. This CDR3 region has 15 residues. Germline V gene lookup returns CDR1 SGDLS and CDR2 YYNGEE. The CDR3 DNA reads TGTGCCAGCAGCCTCAAGCGGGAGGGCTCAAATGAGCAGTTCTTC. This encodes CASSLKREGSNEQFF.

The V call is TRBV6-6, the J call TRBJ2-5; TRBD2 is a possible D gene (7 bases). The J call could be wrong; TRBJ2-7 is a better fit for the DNA end. Germline V lookup: CDR1 MNHNY, CDR2 SVGAGI (reference sequence). CDR3 length: 14 residues. CDR3 nucleotide sequence: TGTGCCAGCACTGGGGGCGGGAGCTCCTACGAGCAGTACTTC. It codes for CASTGGGSSYEQYF.

The chain combines TRBV7-9 with TRBJ2-7; perhaps TRBD2 as D (5 bases). Looked up from germline, CDR1 is SEHNR and CDR2 is FQNEAQ (reference sequence). With 5 bases removed from V and 4 bases from J, the gap between germline ends came to 12 bases. The CDR3 length is 13 residues. This CDR3 is CASSHDRGYEQYF. CDR3 nucleotides: TGTGCCAGCAGCCACGACCGGGGATACGAGCAGTACTTC.

The chain is built from TRBV5-4 and TRBJ2-1; 11 positions match TRBD2. This CDR3 comprises 15 residues. V shed 1 base and J 5 bases; nucleotides not matched to a gene: 2. Per the germline V gene, CDR1 is SGHNT and CDR2 is YYREEE (reference sequence). The CDR3 sequence is CASSLTSGRDNEQFF. The CDR3 coding sequence is TGTGCCAGCAGCTTGACTAGCGGGAGAGACAATGAGCAGTTCTTC.

The chain joins TRBV27 to TRBJ2-5; perhaps TRBD1 as D (6 bases). Germline V gene lookup returns CDR1 MNHEY and CDR2 SMNVEV (reference sequence). This CDR3 comprises 13 residues. V lost 10 bases and J lost 4, with 16 bases in between. The CDR3 loop is CATHSSGVETQYF. CDR3 coding DNA: TGTGCCACCCACAGTTCAGGGGTAGAGACCCAGTACTTC.

V gene TRBV10-3 combines with J gene TRBJ1-5; TRBD1 is a possible D gene (5 bases). CDR1 ENHRY and CDR2 SYGVKD come from the germline V gene. CDR3 size: 14 residues. The V end was cut by 4 bases, the J end by 1 base, with 8 bases between. CDR3 bases: TGTGCCATCAGTGCAGGGATGAGCAATCAGCCCCAGCATTTT. Its protein is CAISAGMSNQPQHF.

V usage is TRBV6-5 and J usage is TRBJ2-7; D uncertain. The germline V gene encodes CDR1 MNHEY and CDR2 SVGAGI. The CDR3 has 13 amino acids. V shed 2 bases and J shed 2 bases, with 7 bases lying between them. As DNA, the CDR3 is TGTGCCAGCAGTTACGGCACAACCTACGAGCAGTACTTC. Translated, it gives CASSYGTTYEQYF.

V is TRBV9 and J is TRBJ1-3; D not resolved. Germline values: CDR1 SGDLS, CDR2 YYNGEE. Deletions cut 3 bases from V and 0 bases from J, with 13 bases between. This CDR3 has 16 residues. Here the CDR3 reads CASSARSPNSGNTIYF. CDR3 nucleotide sequence: TGTGCCAGCAGCGCGAGAAGTCCTAACTCTGGAAACACCATATATTTT. The full variable domain, rest sourced from reference TRBV9 and TRBJ1-3, is DSGVTQTPKHLITATGQRVTLRCSPRSGDLSVYWYQQSLDQGLQFLIQYYNGEERAKGNILERFSAQQFPDLHSELNLSSLELGDSALYFCASSARSPNSGNTIYFGEGSWLTVV.

The CDR3: CASSRTMTSGRRYNEQFF. CDR3 in DNA: TGTGCCAGCAGCCGCACTATGACTAGCGGGAGACGCTACAATGAGCAGTTCTTC. V usage is TRBV14 and J usage is TRBJ2-1, with 12 bases that match TRBD2. The CDR3 spans 18 residues. The trim removed 4 bases at V and 3 bases at J, leaving 10 bases unmatched. Looked up from germline, CDR1 is SGHDN and CDR2 is FVKESK.

V and J are TRBV27 and TRBJ1-2, with a tentative D call TRBD1 (5 bases). CDR3 size: 15 residues. Germline CDR1 reads MNHEY; CDR2 reads SMNVEV (reference sequence). The V end lost 3 bases, the J end lost 1 base, and 12 bases lay between the germline ends. CDR3 sequence (DNA): TGTGCCAGCAGTTTTACAGGAGGGGTTAACTATGGCTACACCTTC. It codes for CASSFTGGVNYGYTF.

J is TRBJ2-2 and V is TRBV5-6; 8 bases map to TRBD2. V dropped 0 bases and J dropped 3; count of bases not matched to a gene: 7. CDR1 and CDR2 (germline): SGHDT, YYEEEE. The length of the CDR3 is 17 residues. CDR3 residues: CASSLGTSLSYTGELFF. For the CDR3, the DNA is TGTGCCAGCAGCTTGGGGACTAGCCTCTCTTACACCGGGGAGCTGTTTTTT.

The genes are TRBV9 and TRBJ2-2, with D tentatively TRBD1 (5 bases). CDR1 SGDLS and CDR2 YYNGEE come from the germline V gene. The CDR3 covers 17 residues. Trimming took off 1 base at V and 4 bases at J, with 17 bases between the two ends. For the CDR3, the DNA is TGTGCCAGCAGCGTATCCCCTGGAAGGGGTGGCACCGGGGAGCTGTTTTTT. Protein: CASSVSPGRGGTGELFF.

This sequence joins TRBV14 and TRBJ2-2; 12 bases are a match to TRBD2. The ends lost 5 bases at V and 4 bases at J; junction bases unmatched: 8. The CDR3 runs 17 residues. CDR1 SGHDN and CDR2 FVKESK come from the germline V gene. The CDR3, as DNA: TGTGCCAGCAGCTCCCCGGGACTAGCGGGTTTCACCGGGGAGCTGTTTTTT. As protein: CASSSPGLAGFTGELFF.

The CDR3 DNA follows: TGTGCCAGCAGTTCTTATCTAGCCGGCAACACTGAAGCTTTCTTT. The encoded protein is CASSSYLAGNTEAFF. The chain recombines TRBV27 with TRBJ1-1; D gene uncertain. The CDR3 sequence is 15 residues long. V lost 4 bases, J lost 2 bases, and 14 bases lay in between. The V gene's germline CDR1 is MNHEY and CDR2 SMNVEV (reference sequence).

This chain links TRBV7-8 with TRBJ2-1, with D maybe TRBD1 (5 bases). The germline V gene encodes CDR1 SGHVS and CDR2 FQNEAQ. V lost 6 bases and J lost 7, with 7 bases in between. This CDR3 region has 11 residues. CDR3 coding DNA: TGTGCCAGCAGGGGGCTAAATGAGCAGTTCTTC. It is translated as CASRGLNEQFF.

The CDR3 DNA reads as TGTGCCAGCTCCCGGACAGAAGCTAACTATGGCTACACCTTC. It encodes CASSRTEANYGYTF. The chain joins TRBV18 to TRBJ1-2, with D tentatively TRBD1 (6 bases). Trimming removed 6 bases at V and 0 bases at J, with 11 bases between. This CDR3 is built from 14 residues. Germline values: CDR1 KGHSH, CDR2 LQKENI.